This TCR beta chain was obtained from a study of T cell responses to AZD1222 COVID-19 vaccine (dated by TCRdb to 2020 to 2022). Regarding the study in general: A total of just over 230 trial participants underwent TCR sequencing, of whom 200 to 220 had received two doses of AZD1222 and approximately 25 had received two doses of the MenACWY control vaccine. Trial participants were enrolled by age into 18-55, 56-69 and 70-plus year subgroups, with 148, 28 and 57 TCR-sequenced participants respectively.

Overall study results and their limits: Reportedly, almost half of the unique spike-specific TCRs recognized epitopes lying outside the regions that are mutated in the B.1.351 and B.1.1.7 variants. Because no samples from the day 14 peak response were available, repertoires could be characterized only after the peak T cell response. Conclusions about previously exposed vaccinees are limited because only six or seven AZD1222 recipients were SARS-CoV-2 seropositive at baseline. Participants were mostly white British and included more females than males, and it was suggested by the authors that clonal diversity may have been underestimated. After two AZD1222 doses, both the breadth and the depth of spike-specific TCRs were significantly higher than at day 0 and than in MenACWY recipients. The whole spike protein was spanned by vaccine-associated CD4 TCRs, and dominant responses were seen in regions 160-218 and 743-854. The 56-69-year group was small, and its depth increase did not reach significance, likely because of low power.

The CDR3 regions of human TCRbeta chains were subjected to immunosequencing. From the authors' description of their analysis: TCRs in the repertoires were matched against a reference library of SARS-CoV-2-specific TCRs that had been generated with the MIRA antigen-specificity platform. Breadth meant the fraction of unique TCRs that were SARS-CoV-2-associated, whereas depth meant the fraction of total T cells that were SARS-CoV-2-associated. Using the MIRA data, each spike-specific TCR was mapped to the spike region that the TCR reacts to and placed in a CD4 or CD8 class. Log10-transformed breadth and depth values were compared by one-way ANOVA with Sidak's multiple comparisons tests. The source is immuneACCESS, and TCRdb retained only in-frame sequences with V and J called. Part of the clones is not carried over; for the studies checked, unresolved V genes explain less than half of this, and the remainder is unexplained. D and trimming were read from the DNA, whereas the V and J calls and clone size are those reported in that table. In all, the sample holds roughly 89,000 clones, and approximately 87% of those were seen once. Around 4.5% of the sample belongs to the ten largest clones.

What this sample's time point label stands for: baseline before first vaccination. The sample's treatment or condition, from its label and the paper: meningococcal conjugate vaccine given as trial control. The vaccinee samples were drawn from two UK trials, COV001 and COV002, one of which was a single-blind randomized controlled phase 2/3 trial testing AZD1222 (ChAdOx1 nCoV-19) in healthy adults. Trial participant PBMC samples were collected at day 0 and day 28 after the second dose for TCRbeta chain sequencing. This clone has just one count. This receptor's antigen is unknown. Base qualities are not recorded, but no much larger clone differs from it by a single base. Including cysteine and phenylalanine, the CDR3 has 14 amino acids. Only the CDR3 part of the read is kept: 42 bases, read in frame from the first base. CDR1 and CDR2, per the germline V gene, are MNHEY and SVGEGT. The V end loses 2 bases and the J end loses 6 bases, and a stretch of 13 bases separates them.

The receptor's source is an adult in good health. Sequences were derived from peripheral blood, sampled on day 0 of MenACWY control vaccination. The chain links TRBV6-2 or TRBV6-3 with TRBJ1-2; the D gene lacks a confident call. The CDR3 corresponds to CASSYTWQDNGYTF. Read as DNA, the sequence is TGTGCCAGCAGTTACACGTGGCAGGATAATGGCTACACCTTC.